This TCR beta chain was sequenced for a study of glioma-infiltrating T cells. Germline values: CDR1 LNHDA, CDR2 SQIVND (reference sequence). Trimming left V 9 bases short and J 3 bases short, with 19 bases between. The CDR3 has 15 amino acids. The iRepertoire nested amplicon-rescue multiplex PCR amplified TCR alpha and beta CDR3s from RNA. TCRdb processed the multiplex PCR reads anew with MiXCR; each CDR3 protein has one entry. The table includes roughly 350,000 distinct CDR3 sequences, about 40% detected once. A note on this clonotype: With a much larger clone just one base away, this may be a read error.

The chain couples TRBV19 to TRBJ2-3; D unclear. The sequenced sample consisted of glioma tissue, nonneoplastic brain tissue, or PBMCs (not recorded which). This receptor was obtained from a human donor with low-grade glioma or glioblastoma, undergoing nonglioma brain surgery, or in good health (not recorded which). The CDR3 DNA reads TGTGCCAGCAGACCTAACGGTGGTGGGACAGATACGCAGTATTTT. Translating gives CASRPNGGGTDTQYF.